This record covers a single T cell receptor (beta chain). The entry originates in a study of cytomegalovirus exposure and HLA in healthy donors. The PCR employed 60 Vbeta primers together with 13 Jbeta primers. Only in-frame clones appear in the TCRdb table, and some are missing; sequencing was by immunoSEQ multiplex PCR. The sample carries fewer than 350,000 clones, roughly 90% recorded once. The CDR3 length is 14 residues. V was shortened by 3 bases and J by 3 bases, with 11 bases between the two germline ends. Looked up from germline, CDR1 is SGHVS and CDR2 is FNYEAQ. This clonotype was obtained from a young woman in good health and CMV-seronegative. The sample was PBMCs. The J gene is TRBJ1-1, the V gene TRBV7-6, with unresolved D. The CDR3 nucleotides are TGTGCCAGCAGCTTTGAAACCCGGGACACTGAAGCTTTCTTT. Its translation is CASSFETRDTEAFF. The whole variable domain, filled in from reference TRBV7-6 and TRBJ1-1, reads GAGVSQSPRYKVTKRGQDVALRCDPISGHVSLYWYRQALGQGPEFLTYFNYEAQQDKSGLPNDRFSAERPEGSISTLTIQRTEQRDSAMYRCASSFETRDTEAFFGQGTRLTVV.